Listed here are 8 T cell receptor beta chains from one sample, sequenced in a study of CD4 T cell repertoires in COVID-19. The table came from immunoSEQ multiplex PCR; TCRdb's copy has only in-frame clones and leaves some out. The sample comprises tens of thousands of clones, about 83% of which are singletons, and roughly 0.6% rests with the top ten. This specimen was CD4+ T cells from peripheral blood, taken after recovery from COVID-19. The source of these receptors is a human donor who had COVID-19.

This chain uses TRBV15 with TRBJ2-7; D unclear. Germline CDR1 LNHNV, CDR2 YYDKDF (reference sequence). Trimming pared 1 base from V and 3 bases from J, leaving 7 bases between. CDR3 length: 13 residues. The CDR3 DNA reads TGTGCCACCAGCAGAGGACTCATCTACGAGCAGTACTTC. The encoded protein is CATSRGLIYEQYF. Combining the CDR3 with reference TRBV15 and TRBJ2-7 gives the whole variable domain DAMVIQNPRYQVTQFGKPVTLSCSQTLNHNVMYWYQQKSSQAPKLLFHYYDKDFNNEADTPDNFQSRRPNTSFCFLDIRSPGLGDTAMYLCATSRGLIYEQYFGPGTRLTVT.

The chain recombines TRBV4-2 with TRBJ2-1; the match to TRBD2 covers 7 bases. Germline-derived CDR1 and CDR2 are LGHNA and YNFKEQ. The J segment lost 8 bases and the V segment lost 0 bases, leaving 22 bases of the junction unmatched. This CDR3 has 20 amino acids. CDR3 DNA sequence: TGTGCCAGCAGCCAAGATTTGTTAAGGACGTTAGGGGCAGGGAGGGATGAGCAGTTCTTC. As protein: CASSQDLLRTLGAGRDEQFF.

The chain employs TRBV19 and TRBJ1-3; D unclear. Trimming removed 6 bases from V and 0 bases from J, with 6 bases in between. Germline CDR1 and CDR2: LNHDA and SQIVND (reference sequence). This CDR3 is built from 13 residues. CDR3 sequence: CASSSISGNTIYF. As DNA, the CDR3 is TGTGCCAGTAGCTCGATCTCTGGAAACACCATATATTTT.

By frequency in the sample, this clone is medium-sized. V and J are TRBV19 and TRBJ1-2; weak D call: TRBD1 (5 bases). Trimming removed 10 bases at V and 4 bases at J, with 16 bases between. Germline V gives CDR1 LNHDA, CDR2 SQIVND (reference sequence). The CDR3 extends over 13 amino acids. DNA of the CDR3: TGTGCCACACGCCCTCAGGGAGGCTATGGCTACACCTTC. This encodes CATRPQGGYGYTF.

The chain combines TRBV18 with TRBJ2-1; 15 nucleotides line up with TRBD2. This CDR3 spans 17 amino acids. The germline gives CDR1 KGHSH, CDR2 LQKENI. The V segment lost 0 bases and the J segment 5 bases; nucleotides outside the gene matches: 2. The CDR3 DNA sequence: TGTGCCAGCTCACCACCGGGACTAGCGGGAGGTAACAATGAGCAGTTCTTC. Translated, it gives CASSPPGLAGGNNEQFF.

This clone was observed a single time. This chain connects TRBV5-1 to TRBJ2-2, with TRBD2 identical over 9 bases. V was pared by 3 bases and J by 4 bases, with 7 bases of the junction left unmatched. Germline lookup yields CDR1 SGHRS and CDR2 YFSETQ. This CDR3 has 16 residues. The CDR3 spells CASSSGLAMGTGELFF. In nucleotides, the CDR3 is TGCGCCAGCAGCTCTGGACTAGCGATGGGCACCGGGGAGCTGTTTTTT.

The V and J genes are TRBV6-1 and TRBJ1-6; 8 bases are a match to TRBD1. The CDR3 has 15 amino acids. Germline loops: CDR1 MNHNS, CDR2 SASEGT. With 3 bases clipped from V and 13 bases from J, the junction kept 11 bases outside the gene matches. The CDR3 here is CASSELTGGSVPLHF. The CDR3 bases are TGTGCCAGCAGTGAGTTAACAGGGGGGTCGGTCCCCCTCCACTTT.

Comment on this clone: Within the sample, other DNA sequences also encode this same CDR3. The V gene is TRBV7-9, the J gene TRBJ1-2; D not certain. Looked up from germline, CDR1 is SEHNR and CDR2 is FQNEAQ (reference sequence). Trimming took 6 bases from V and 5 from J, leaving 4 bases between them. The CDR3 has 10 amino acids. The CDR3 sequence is CASSQYGYTF. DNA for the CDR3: TGTGCCAGCAGTCAGTATGGCTACACCTTC.